Ten or more counts support the clone carrying this T cell receptor (beta chain). What it binds is unknown. Stable hyperthyroidism denotes an absence of ophthalmopathy throughout 18 months of follow-up. Orbital computed tomography and thyroid ultrasound, along with TRAb, serum thyroxine and clinical symptoms, underpinned diagnosis. This sample was taken from a study of Graves' ophthalmopathy and Graves' hyperthyroidism. Whole-study findings and limits: Also, most clonotypes expanded in the thyroid above 0.001 frequency appeared in blood.

Beta-chain TCR CDR3 regions were amplified from RNA transcripts. Second-round multiplex PCR came after first-round RT-PCR with HTBI primers. MiXCR, applied by TCRdb to the multiplex PCR reads, yields one record per CDR3 protein. The table includes 300,000 to 450,000 distinct CDR3 sequences, about 15% detected once. Source material: peripheral blood. This clonotype originated in an adult woman with stable Graves' hyperthyroidism.

As DNA, the CDR3 is TGCAGTGCTAAAGTGGATAGCAATCAGCCCCAGCATTTT. As protein: CSAKVDSNQPQHF. The chain joins TRBV20-1 to TRBJ1-5; D gene ambiguous. Germline V gene lookup returns CDR1 DFQATT and CDR2 SNEGSKA (reference sequence). This CDR3 is built from 13 residues. Trimming cost V 4 bases and J 0 bases, with 7 bases left between them.